A single sample gave rise to the 2 T cell receptor beta chains below, sequenced in a study of vaccination and CD4 T cells after COVID-19. Sequencing of the DNA from cultured CD4+ T cells was carried out with the Oncomine TCR Beta short-read assay. Using its own MiXCR run on the PCR reads, TCRdb lists one record per CDR3 protein. In the table there are about 19,000 distinct CDR3 sequences, approximately 31% of which are singletons. Their antigens remain unidentified. Treatment meaning: approximately nine-day PBMC culture with coronavirus spike peptide pools or control peptides (ViraFEST assay). Material: cultured CD4+ T cells from blood. The receptors were sampled from a human donor with COVID-19.

This clonotype was recorded a few times. The chain recombines TRBV5-6 with TRBJ1-5; TRBD1 matches at 7 bases. Trimming took 2 bases from V and 9 from J; bases not matched to a gene: 2. This CDR3 has 12 residues. In germline, CDR1 is SGHDT, CDR2 YYEEEE. CDR3 DNA: TGTGCCAGCAGCTTACAGGGGTTGCCCCAGCATTTT. Translated: CASSLQGLPQHF.

This clonotype was picked up one time. The rearrangement uses TRBV7-2 and TRBJ1-3; unclear D gene. With 5 bases removed from V and 0 bases from J, the gap between germline ends came to 11 bases. Germline-derived CDR1 and CDR2 are SGHTA and FQGNSA. This CDR3 comprises 15 residues. CDR3 loop: CASSRERGSGNTIYF. Here the CDR3 DNA reads TGTGCCAGCAGCCGAGAGCGGGGCTCTGGAAACACCATATATTTT.